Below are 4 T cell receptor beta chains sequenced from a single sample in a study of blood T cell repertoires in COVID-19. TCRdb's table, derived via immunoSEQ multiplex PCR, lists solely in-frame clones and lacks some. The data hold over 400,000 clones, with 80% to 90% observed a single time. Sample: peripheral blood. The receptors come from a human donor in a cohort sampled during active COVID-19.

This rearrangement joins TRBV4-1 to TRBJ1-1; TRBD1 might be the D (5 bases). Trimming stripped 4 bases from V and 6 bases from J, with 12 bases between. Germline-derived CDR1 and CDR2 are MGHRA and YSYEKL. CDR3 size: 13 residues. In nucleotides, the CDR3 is TGCGCCAGCAGCCCCGGCAGGGAGGCTGAAGCTTTCTTT. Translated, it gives CASSPGREAEAFF.

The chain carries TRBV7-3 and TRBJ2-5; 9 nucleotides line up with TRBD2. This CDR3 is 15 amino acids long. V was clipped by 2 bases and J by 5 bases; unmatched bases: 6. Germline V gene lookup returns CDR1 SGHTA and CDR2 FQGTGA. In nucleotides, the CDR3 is TGTGCCAGCAGCTTAGTAGCGGGAGTTATGGAGACCCAGTACTTC. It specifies CASSLVAGVMETQYF.

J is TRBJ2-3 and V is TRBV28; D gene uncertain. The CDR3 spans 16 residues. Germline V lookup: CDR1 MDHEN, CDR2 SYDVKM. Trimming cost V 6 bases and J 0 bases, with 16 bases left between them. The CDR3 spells CASSRPQAPSTDTQYF. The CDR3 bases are TGTGCCAGCAGCCGCCCCCAGGCCCCCAGCACAGATACGCAGTATTTT. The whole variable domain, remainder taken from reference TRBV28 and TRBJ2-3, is DVKVTQSSRYLVKRTGEKVFLECVQDMDHENMFWYRQDPGLGLRLIYFSYDVKMKEKGDIPEGYSVSREKKERFSLILESASTNQTSMYLCASSRPQAPSTDTQYFGPGTRLTVL.

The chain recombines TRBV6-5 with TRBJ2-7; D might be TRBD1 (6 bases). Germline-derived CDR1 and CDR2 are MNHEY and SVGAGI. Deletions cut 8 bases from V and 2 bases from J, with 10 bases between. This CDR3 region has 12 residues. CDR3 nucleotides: TGTGCCAGCGCACAGGGAACCTACGAGCAGTACTTC. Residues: CASAQGTYEQYF.